The source of this T cell receptor beta chain is a study of T cell repertoires in cytomegalovirus infection. This CDR3 is built from 12 residues. Germline lookup yields CDR1 MDHEN and CDR2 SYDVKM. Trimming shortened V by 2 bases and J by 14 bases, and 12 bases separated the two germline ends. TCRdb reprocessed the reads via MiXCR and lists one record per CDR3 protein. Of 310,000 or so distinct CDR3 sequences in the sample, 25% are singletons; the top ten hold 14%. The J gene is TRBJ1-4, the V gene TRBV28, with D unclear. This clonotype was obtained from a human donor in good health (CMV status not recorded). Some clones in this sample may be carry-over from other donors' samples. What was sequenced was PBMCs. CDR3 in amino acids: CASSLQGRPLFF. Here the CDR3 DNA reads TGTGCCAGCAGTTTACAAGGGAGGCCTCTGTTTTTT.